These 3 T cell receptor beta chains share one sample of origin, sequenced in a study of T cell clonotyping in hematopoietic cell transplantation. Assay used: immunoSEQ multiplex PCR; TCRdb lists only in-frame clones, some missing. Among approximately 12,000 clones listed, roughly nine tenths were seen once. The sequences come from PBMCs, collected 100 days after allogeneic stem cell transplant. Source of these receptors: a female patient in her 60s who had an allogeneic stem cell transplant from an unrelated donor, so the T cells may come from the graft donor. Some clones in this sample may be carry-over from other donors' samples.

V usage is TRBV28 and J usage is TRBJ2-7, with 11 bases that match TRBD2. In germline, CDR1 is MDHEN, CDR2 SYDVKM. The CDR3 sequence is 16 residues long. The V and J ends lost 8 bases and 3 bases, in that order; junction bases with no gene match: 12. The CDR3 spells CASGSGRAVHFYEQYF. The CDR3 nucleotides are TGTGCCAGCGGTAGCGGGAGGGCCGTCCACTTCTACGAGCAGTACTTC.

The rearrangement joins TRBV28 to TRBJ2-6, with 9 bases lining up with TRBD1. Trimming cost V 6 bases and J 4 bases; bases outside gene matches: 10. The CDR3 runs 17 residues. The germline CDR1 and CDR2 sequences are MDHEN and SYDVKM. The CDR3 nucleotides read TGTGCCAGCAGGGCCGGGACAGGGTCCCCCGGGGCCAACGTCCTGACTTTC. Amino acids: CASRAGTGSPGANVLTF.

The chain couples TRBV9 to TRBJ1-3, with 8 positions matching TRBD1. The ends lost 0 bases at V and 0 bases at J; junction bases unmatched: 14. This CDR3 spans 20 amino acids. Germline V gives CDR1 SGDLS, CDR2 YYNGEE. This CDR3 is CASSVGSGGQGELSGNTIYF. CDR3 DNA sequence: TGTGCCAGCAGCGTAGGCTCTGGCGGACAGGGCGAACTCTCTGGAAACACCATATATTTT.